Listed below are T cell receptor beta chains from one sample, sequenced in a study of CD8+CD57+ T cells in acquired aplastic anemia. TCRdb analysed the reads with MiXCR anew, one entry per CDR3 protein. Of some 170,000 distinct CDR3 sequences in the sample, 40% to 50% are singletons; the top ten hold under 1.2%. Sequences were obtained from sorted CD4+, CD8+, or CD8+CD57+ T cells (not recorded which) from PBMCs. Receptor source: a human donor with aplastic anemia. CDR3s include the opening cysteine and the closing phenylalanine or tryptophan. The order of the fields is clone size, V gene, D gene, J gene, CDR3 protein, CDR3 DNA. D genes are given only for firm matches. Not all rows give a size; the values are once, few, many and, for expanded clones, a class.

clone_size: .
v_call: TRBV19
d_call: TRBD1
j_call: TRBJ2-7
cdr3_aa: CASSIVRGSYEQYF
cdr3_nt: TGTGCCAGTAGTATTGTCAGGGGGTCCTACGAGCAGTACTTC

clone_size: many
v_call: TRBV5-4
d_call: .
j_call: TRBJ1-4
cdr3_aa: CASSADTVDEKLFF
cdr3_nt: TGTGCCAGCAGTGCTGACACGGTCGATGAAAAACTGTTTTTT

clone_size: few
v_call: TRBV3-1
d_call: .
j_call: TRBJ2-5
cdr3_aa: CASSQEGWGILQETQYF
cdr3_nt: TGTGCCAGCAGCCAAGAGGGGTGGGGGATACTCCAAGAGACCCAGTACTTC

clone_size: .
v_call: TRBV12-3/TRBV12-4
d_call: TRBD1
j_call: TRBJ2-7
cdr3_aa: CASSLGTGFEQYF
cdr3_nt: TGTGCCAGCAGTTTAGGGACAGGGTTTGAGCAGTACTTC

clone_size: .
v_call: TRBV2
d_call: TRBD2
j_call: TRBJ2-1
cdr3_aa: CAYKRGIPYNEQFF
cdr3_nt: TGTGCATACAAGCGGGGGATTCCTTACAATGAGCAGTTCTTC

clone_size: .
v_call: TRBV2
d_call: .
j_call: TRBJ1-5
cdr3_aa: CASSDGGEGNQPQHF
cdr3_nt: TGTGCCAGCAGTGACGGGGGGGAGGGGAATCAGCCCCAGCATTTT

clone_size: many
v_call: TRBV20-1
d_call: TRBD2
j_call: TRBJ2-7
cdr3_aa: CSARAPLPTGGSYEQYF
cdr3_nt: TGCAGTGCTAGAGCTCCACTTCCGACGGGGGGCTCCTACGAGCAGTACTTC

clone_size: .
v_call: TRBV7-3
d_call: .
j_call: TRBJ2-3
cdr3_aa: CASSPGGTGTDTQYF
cdr3_nt: TGTGCCAGCAGCCCTGGGGGTACCGGCACAGATACGCAGTATTTT

clone_size: many
v_call: TRBV7-9
d_call: TRBD1
j_call: TRBJ2-1
cdr3_aa: CASSPTGGLYNEQFF
cdr3_nt: TGTGCCAGCAGCCCGACAGGGGGCCTATACAATGAGCAGTTCTTC

clone_size: .
v_call: TRBV7-6
d_call: TRBD2
j_call: TRBJ2-5
cdr3_aa: CASSRNSGGQLETQYF
cdr3_nt: TGTGCCAGCAGCCGGAATAGCGGGGGACAATTAGAGACCCAGTACTTC

clone_size: .
v_call: TRBV10-2
d_call: .
j_call: TRBJ2-1
cdr3_aa: CASMLANEQFF
cdr3_nt: TGCGCCAGCATGCTAGCCAATGAGCAGTTCTTC